These 3 T cell receptor beta chains originate from one sample sequenced in a study of OX40 agonist ivuxolimab in advanced cancers. Measured with immunoSEQ multiplex PCR; TCRdb has only the in-frame clones, and not every one. This sample has tens of thousands of clones, with 90% to 95% found just once. The sample was CD4+ or CD8+ T cells sorted from blood, taken in a trial of the OX40 agonist ivuxolimab. Receptors were obtained from an adult with an advanced solid tumor such as melanoma, head and neck, liver or kidney cancer.

The CDR3 loop is CASSWTRNTEAFF. The DNA of the CDR3 is TGTGCCAGCAGCTGGACACGGAACACTGAAGCTTTCTTT. The chain joins TRBV5-6 to TRBJ1-1, with D maybe TRBD1 (5 bases). The germline gives CDR1 SGHDT, CDR2 YYEEEE. The V gene lost 3 bases and the J gene lost 1 base, with 7 bases spanning the gap. The CDR3 contains 13 residues.

The J gene is TRBJ2-1, the V gene TRBV29-1, with D tentatively TRBD2 (5 bases). V gave up 0 bases and J gave up 8 bases, with 11 bases separating them. The CDR3 runs 13 residues. Germline V lookup: CDR1 SQVTM, CDR2 ANQGSEA. This CDR3 reads CSVEEGLEDEQFF. In nucleotides, the CDR3 is TGCAGCGTTGAAGAAGGACTGGAGGATGAGCAGTTCTTC.

This clone showed up just a few times. This CDR3 reads CASSDGTSGLNNEQFF. In DNA, the CDR3 is TGTGCCAGCAGCGACGGGACTAGCGGGCTCAACAATGAGCAGTTCTTC. The chain recombines TRBV27 with TRBJ2-1; TRBD2 matches at 12 bases. Germline V gene sequence: CDR1 MNHEY, CDR2 SMNVEV (reference sequence). This CDR3 region has 16 residues. V shed 6 bases and J 5 bases; nucleotides not matched to a gene: 8.